Listed here are 27 T cell receptor beta chains from one sample, sequenced in a study of shared clonotypes between healthy human individuals. Profiling relied on immunoSEQ multiplex PCR, and the TCRdb table lists in-frame clones only, not all of them. The top ten hold 8.5% to 14% of the sample, which has approximately 240,000 clones, over 50% seen once. The specimen was memory CD4+ T cells sorted from blood. Subset reported: CD45RA-negative fraction. Receptors were obtained from a young man in good health.

This chain's CDR3 is CASTGTSGRLEQYF. The CDR3 region has the DNA TGTGCCAGCACCGGGACTAGCGGGAGATTAGAGCAGTACTTC. The chain is built from TRBV7-2 and TRBJ2-7; 14 nucleotides align to TRBD2. This CDR3 has 14 residues. Germline CDR1 SGHTA, CDR2 FQGNSA. Trimming removed 7 bases from V and 7 bases from J; junction bases left unmatched: 6.

V and J are TRBV30 and TRBJ2-2; D is unclear. This CDR3 contains 13 residues. V lost 2 bases to trimming and J lost 6 bases, with 10 bases between them. Germline CDR1 and CDR2: GTSNPN and SVGIG (reference sequence). As DNA, the CDR3 is TGTGCCTGGAGTCATAGGCGATCCGGGGAGCTGTTTTTT. Translating it yields CAWSHRRSGELFF.

The gene calls are TRBV7-2 and TRBJ1-5; 8 bases match TRBD1. There are 15 residues in the CDR3. The J segment lost 6 bases and the V segment lost 5 bases, leaving 9 bases of the junction unmatched. Germline CDR1 and CDR2: SGHTA and FQGNSA. This chain's CDR3 is CASSLGADRGQPQHF. CDR3 coding DNA: TGTGCCAGCAGCCTAGGGGCCGACAGGGGTCAGCCCCAGCATTTT. The full variable domain, completed using reference TRBV7-2 and TRBJ1-5, is GAGVSQSPSNKVTEKGKDVELRCDPISGHTALYWYRQSLGQGLEFLIYFQGNSAPDKSGLPSDRFSAERTGGSVSTLTIQRTQQEDSAVYLCASSLGADRGQPQHFGDGTRLSIL.

The chain joins TRBV6-6 to TRBJ2-2; unclear D gene. The germline V gene has CDR1 MNHNY and CDR2 SVGAGI (reference sequence). V lost 3 bases, J lost 5 bases, and 4 bases lay in between. CDR3 length: 12 residues. Here the CDR3 reads CASSYRTGELFF. The CDR3 DNA reads TGTGCCAGCAGTTATCGTACCGGGGAGCTGTTTTTT.

The genes are TRBV29-1 and TRBJ2-4; TRBD1 is a possible D gene (6 bases). Trimming left V 2 bases short and J 9 bases short, with 14 bases between. The V gene's germline CDR1 is SQVTM and CDR2 ANQGSEA. The CDR3 runs 13 residues. CDR3 amino acids: CSVESGEYGIQYF. The CDR3 DNA reads TGCAGCGTTGAATCAGGGGAGTATGGCATTCAGTACTTC.

V usage is TRBV5-1 and J usage is TRBJ2-7; D might be TRBD1 (5 bases). The CDR3 is 14 amino acids. Germline V gene lookup returns CDR1 SGHRS and CDR2 YFSETQ. Trimming removed 4 bases at V and 3 bases at J, with 14 bases between. The CDR3: CASSGTTGDYEQYF. In nucleotides, the CDR3 is TGCGCCAGCAGCGGAACTACAGGAGACTACGAGCAGTACTTC.

The genes are TRBV28 and TRBJ1-1; 10 nucleotides line up with TRBD1. In germline, CDR1 is MDHEN, CDR2 SYDVKM. V shed 2 bases and J 4 bases; nucleotides not matched to a gene: 4. This CDR3 comprises 15 residues. For the CDR3, the DNA is TGTGCCAGCAGTTTAACGACAGGGGGCTCCACTGAAGCTTTCTTT. Its translation is CASSLTTGGSTEAFF.

Comments on this clone: A far larger clone is a single base away, which makes a read error likely. The identical CDR3 is also encoded by other nucleotide sequences in the sample. The genes are TRBV7-9 and TRBJ1-1, with D possibly matching TRBD1 (5 bases). The germline V gene has CDR1 SEHNR and CDR2 FQNEAQ (reference sequence). This CDR3 contains 13 residues. V lost 3 bases and J 1 base, leaving 6 bases between the germline ends. CDR3 coding DNA: TGTGCCAGCAGCTTCGGGGGGAACACTGAAGCTTTCTTT. The encoded protein is CASSFGGNTEAFF.

The rearrangement uses TRBV7-2 and TRBJ2-7, with 7 nucleotides matching TRBD1. The CDR3 has 15 residues. V trimming: 6 bases; J trimming: 3 bases; junction bases outside the gene matches: 11. Germline V gene sequence: CDR1 SGHTA, CDR2 FQGNSA. CDR3 region: CASSLSGQNLYEQYF. Here the CDR3 DNA reads TGTGCCAGCAGTCTGTCGGGACAGAATCTCTACGAGCAGTACTTC.

The gene calls are TRBV11-2 and TRBJ2-1; D call uncertain. V dropped 2 bases and J dropped 4 bases, with 9 bases sitting between them. From germline, CDR1 is SGHAT and CDR2 FQNNGV. The CDR3 contains 14 residues. The CDR3 DNA follows: TGTGCCAGCAGCTTACAAGCAGCTTACAATGAGCAGTTCTTC. Translating it yields CASSLQAAYNEQFF.

This clone was picked up a small number of times. The chain couples TRBV28 to TRBJ2-1; TRBD1 is a possible D gene (5 bases). V dropped 8 bases and J dropped 7 bases, with 21 bases sitting between them. Germline V gene sequence: CDR1 MDHEN, CDR2 SYDVKM. The CDR3 contains 15 residues. The CDR3 spells CASLPTAGFLNEQFF. The CDR3 DNA is TGTGCCAGCCTCCCGACAGCCGGGTTCCTAAATGAGCAGTTCTTC.

The J gene is TRBJ2-3, the V gene TRBV9, with unresolved D. The germline gives CDR1 SGDLS, CDR2 YYNGEE. This CDR3 has 16 residues. V was pared by 3 bases and J by 0 bases, with 14 bases between. CDR3 nucleotide sequence: TGTGCCAGCAGCGAGTATGTGGGTGCTAGCACAGATACGCAGTATTTT. Translation gives CASSEYVGASTDTQYF.

This clone was observed a handful of times. This sequence joins TRBV19 and TRBJ1-2; D uncertain. Germline CDR1 reads LNHDA; CDR2 reads SQIVND (reference sequence). The CDR3 loop spans 11 amino acids. V was trimmed by 9 bases and J by 5 bases, leaving 10 bases between them. The CDR3 protein is CASEKAYGYTF. CDR3 DNA sequence: TGTGCCAGCGAAAAAGCGTATGGCTACACCTTC.

As regards this clone: A read error likely explains this, since a far larger clone differs by one base. The sample has other DNA sequences that encode this CDR3 too. Here the CDR3 reads CASSHQSARGKQFF. CDR3 nucleotide sequence: TGTGCCAGCAGCCATCAATCCGCGAGGGGGAAGCAGTTCTTC. The chain carries TRBV5-5 and TRBJ2-1; D perhaps matches TRBD1 (6 bases). The CDR3 length is 14 residues. The V end lost 4 bases, the J end lost 11 bases, and 19 bases lay between the germline ends. Germline CDR1 is SGHKS and CDR2 is YYEKEE (reference sequence).

This sequence joins TRBV6-4 and TRBJ2-5; D gene unclear. There are 14 residues in the CDR3. V lost 2 bases to trimming and J lost 3 bases, with 10 bases between them. Germline-derived CDR1 and CDR2 are MRHNA and SNTAGT. The CDR3 sequence is CASSDGPYKETQYF. CDR3 in DNA: TGTGCCAGCAGTGACGGGCCCTACAAAGAGACCCAGTACTTC.

The chain couples TRBV28 to TRBJ2-5; D tentatively reads TRBD1 or TRBD2 (5 bases each). Trimming took 3 bases from V and 5 from J, leaving 19 bases between them. Germline V gene data show CDR1 as MDHEN and CDR2 as SYDVKM. CDR3 length: 16 residues. The CDR3 DNA sequence: TGTGCCAGCAGTTTTGGGGCGGGTGGGCTTATGGAGACCCAGTACTTC. Its protein product is CASSFGAGGLMETQYF.

The rearrangement links TRBV11-1 to TRBJ2-1, with a tentative D call TRBD2 (6 bases). V was pared by 5 bases and J by 2 bases, with 16 bases between. Germline CDR1 SGHAT, CDR2 FQDESV (reference sequence). The CDR3 runs 16 residues. DNA of the CDR3: TGTGCCAGCAGCCCACCACTGCGCGGGACCTACAATGAGCAGTTCTTC. Residues: CASSPPLRGTYNEQFF.

This clone was counted only a few times. V usage is TRBV2 and J usage is TRBJ2-1, with no clear D. CDR3 length equals 15 residues. CDR1 and CDR2 from the germline V gene are SNHLY and FYNNEI. The V gene lost 7 bases and the J gene lost 7 bases, with 20 bases spanning the gap. The CDR3 coding sequence is TGTGCCAGCAACGAAAGGACCCTCCCCGGGAATGAGCAGTTCTTC. Its translation is CASNERTLPGNEQFF.

The chain employs TRBV27 and TRBJ1-5; D unclear. V gave up 5 bases and J gave up 9 bases, with 23 bases separating them. The length of the CDR3 is 16 residues. The germline V gene has CDR1 MNHEY and CDR2 SMNVEV (reference sequence). In nucleotides, the CDR3 is TGTGCCAGCAGTCCCAAAAACCGGGCCACTACCTGGCCCCAGCATTTT. Translation: CASSPKNRATTWPQHF.

This chain joins TRBV7-6 and TRBJ2-1; perhaps TRBD1 as D (7 bases). V gave up 8 bases and J gave up 3 bases, with 11 bases separating them. Germline V gives CDR1 SGHVS, CDR2 FNYEAQ. The CDR3 is 13 residues long. The CDR3 DNA reads TGTGCCAGCCAGGGGGGCTACTACAATGAGCAGTTCTTC. This encodes CASQGGYYNEQFF.

The chain joins TRBV5-4 to TRBJ2-7, with 10 bases matching TRBD2. This CDR3 comprises 16 residues. Germline V gene sequence: CDR1 SGHNT, CDR2 YYREEE (reference sequence). The junction had 4 bases not matched to a gene; V was cut back by 0 bases and J by 1 base. The CDR3 region is CASSLEAGGPSYEQYF. CDR3 DNA: TGTGCCAGCAGCTTGGAAGCGGGAGGGCCTTCCTACGAGCAGTACTTC.

The J gene is TRBJ1-4, the V gene TRBV7-9; D is unresolved. V dropped 5 bases and J dropped 8 bases, with 9 bases sitting between them. This CDR3 comprises 12 residues. Germline assignment: CDR1 SEHNR and CDR2 FQNEAQ (reference sequence). The CDR3 loop reads CASSGPGEKLFF. The CDR3 DNA reads as TGTGCCAGCAGCGGCCCTGGGGAAAAACTGTTTTTT.

This clone has a handful of counts. The chain couples TRBV28 to TRBJ1-1; 7 nucleotides align to TRBD1. The CDR3 spans 15 residues. CDR1 is MDHEN and CDR2 is SYDVKM in the germline V gene. Trimming removed 6 bases from V and 0 bases from J; junction bases left unmatched: 7. This chain's CDR3 is CASSHEGQMNTEAFF. The CDR3 nucleotides are TGTGCCAGCAGCCATGAGGGACAGATGAACACTGAAGCTTTCTTT.

This clone has a handful of counts. J is TRBJ2-1 and V is TRBV15, with D hard to call. V was trimmed by 5 bases and J by 9 bases, leaving 17 bases between them. Germline V gives CDR1 LNHNV, CDR2 YYDKDF (reference sequence). There are 14 residues in the CDR3. The CDR3 spells CATSRGRSGGEQFF. In DNA form, the CDR3 reads TGTGCCACCAGCCGCGGTAGGTCGGGTGGTGAGCAGTTCTTC. The full variable domain, its missing parts supplied by reference TRBV15 and TRBJ2-1, is DAMVIQNPRYQVTQFGKPVTLSCSQTLNHNVMYWYQQKSSQAPKLLFHYYDKDFNNEADTPDNFQSRRPNTSFCFLDIRSPGLGDTAMYLCATSRGRSGGEQFFGPGTRLTVL.

The chain combines TRBV28 with TRBJ1-2, with 9 bases that match TRBD1. Trimming cost V 6 bases and J 7 bases; bases outside gene matches: 12. Germline-derived CDR1 and CDR2 are MDHEN and SYDVKM. The CDR3 runs 15 residues. The CDR3 loop is CASSQQGAIAGGYTF. In DNA form, the CDR3 reads TGTGCCAGCAGCCAACAGGGGGCAATAGCGGGTGGCTACACCTTC.

The chain is built from TRBV6-1 and TRBJ2-5, with D unclear. The CDR3 sequence is 11 residues long. The V end was cut by 4 bases, the J end by 7 bases, with 7 bases between. Germline loops: CDR1 MNHNS, CDR2 SASEGT. The DNA for the CDR3 is TGTGCCAGCAGTGCCCCGGTGACCCAGTACTTC. This sequence encodes CASSAPVTQYF.

This clone was seen many times. The rearrangement links TRBV10-3 to TRBJ2-5, with 7 bases fitting TRBD2. The ends lost 0 bases at V and 1 base at J; junction bases unmatched: 2. There are 15 residues in the CDR3. Germline V CDR1 and CDR2: ENHRY, SYGVKD. The CDR3 region has the DNA TGTGCCATCAGTGAGTCTGGGGGGGTCCAAGAGACCCAGTACTTC. Translating it yields CAISESGGVQETQYF.